The source of this TCR beta chain is a study of metastatic and nonmetastatic thyroid tumors (dated by TCRdb to the early 2020s). Turning to the overall study: For patients with malignant and with benign thyroid disease, the researchers compared repertoires between peripheral blood samples and tumor or nodule tissue samples.

The CDR3 contains 15 residues, cysteine and phenylalanine counted. Here the CDR3 DNA is all that survives: 45 bases in frame from base 1. V gives up 6 bases and J gives up 2 bases, and the segment between their germline ends measures 16 bases. None of the patients had been given any treatment before thyroid surgery. Patient clinical samples collected from the early 2010s to the late 2010s were retrospectively analysed using T-cell receptor beta sequencing. The method was PCR. The sequencer was an Illumina HiSeq 4000. High-throughput sequencing was used to profile the CDR3 region of the TCR beta-chain in every patient. The authors' analysis ran thus. CDR3 differences across clinicopathological groups were used to build a classifier for discriminating distant-metastatic papillary thyroid cancer patients. To measure repertoire diversity the researchers used the Shannon index, while the Morisita-Horn index served to gauge how similar the tumor and blood repertoires were. Starting from the raw public reads, TCRdb applied fastp trimming at Q25, assembled clones with MiXCR and retained in-frame beta chains. The V and J calls were determined by TCRdb, not by the authors. The table for this sample lists roughly 30,000 clones; 15% to 20% of them were counted only once. The ten most abundant clones make up over 6.5% of the sample.

In regard to this clone: No cognate antigen has been identified for it. Per-base quality was not reported, and no clone a single base away is much larger than it.

Overall results and qualifications from the work: TCR beta diversity was reported as significantly higher in malignant tumors than in benign nodules, in both blood and tumor samples.

This clonotype originated in a female donor with papillary thyroid cancer or a benign thyroid nodule (not recorded which). Some clones in this sample may be carry-over from other donors' samples. The sequencing input was blood. The V and J genes are TRBV12-3 or TRBV12-4 and TRBJ1-1, with no confidently assigned D gene. This receptor has the CDR3 CASSLLSIINTEAFF. The DNA sequence is TGTGCCAGCAGCCTTCTGTCTATAATTAACACTGAAGCTTTCTTT.